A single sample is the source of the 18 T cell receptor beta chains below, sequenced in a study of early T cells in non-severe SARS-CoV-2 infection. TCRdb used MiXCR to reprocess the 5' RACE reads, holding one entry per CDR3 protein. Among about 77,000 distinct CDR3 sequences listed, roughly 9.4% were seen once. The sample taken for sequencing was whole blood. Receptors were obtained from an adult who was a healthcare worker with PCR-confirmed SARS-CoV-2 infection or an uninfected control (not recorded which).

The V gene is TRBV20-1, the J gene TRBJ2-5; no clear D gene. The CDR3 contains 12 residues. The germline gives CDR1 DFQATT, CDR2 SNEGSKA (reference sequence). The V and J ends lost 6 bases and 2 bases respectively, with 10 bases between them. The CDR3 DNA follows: TGCAGTGCCAAGGGCCAGCAAGAGACCCAGTACTTC. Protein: CSAKGQQETQYF.

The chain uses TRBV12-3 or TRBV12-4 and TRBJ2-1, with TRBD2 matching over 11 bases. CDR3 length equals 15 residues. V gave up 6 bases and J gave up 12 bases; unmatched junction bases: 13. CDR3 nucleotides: TGTGCCAGCAGCAGGCTAGCGGGAGGAGGACGGAGGCAGTTCTTC. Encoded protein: CASSRLAGGGRRQFF.

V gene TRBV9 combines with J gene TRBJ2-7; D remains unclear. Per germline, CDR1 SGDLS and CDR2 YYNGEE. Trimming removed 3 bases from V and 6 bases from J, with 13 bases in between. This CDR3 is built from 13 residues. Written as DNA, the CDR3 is TGTGCCAGCAGCGCGTACTTGTTGGGCGAGCAGTACTTC. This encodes CASSAYLLGEQYF.

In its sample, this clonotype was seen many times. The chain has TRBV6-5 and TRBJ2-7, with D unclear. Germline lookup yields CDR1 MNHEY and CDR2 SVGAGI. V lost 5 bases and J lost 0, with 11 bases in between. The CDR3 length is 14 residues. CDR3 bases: TGTGCCAGCAGTGATAGTGGGCCCTCCTACGAGCAGTACTTC. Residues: CASSDSGPSYEQYF.

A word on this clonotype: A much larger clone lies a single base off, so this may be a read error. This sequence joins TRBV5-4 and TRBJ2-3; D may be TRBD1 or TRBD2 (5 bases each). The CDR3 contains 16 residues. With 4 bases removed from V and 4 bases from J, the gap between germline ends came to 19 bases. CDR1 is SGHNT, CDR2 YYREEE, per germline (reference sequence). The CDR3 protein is CASSKVPGPGADTQYF. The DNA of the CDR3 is TGTGCCAGCAGCAAAGTCCCGGGACCAGGTGCAGATACGCAGTATTTT.

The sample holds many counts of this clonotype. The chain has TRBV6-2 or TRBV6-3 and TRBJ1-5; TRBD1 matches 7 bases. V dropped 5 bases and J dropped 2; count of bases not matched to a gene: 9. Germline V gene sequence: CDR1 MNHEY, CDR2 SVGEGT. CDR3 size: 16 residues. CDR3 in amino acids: CASSPGQRWGNQPQHF. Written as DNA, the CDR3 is TGTGCCAGCAGTCCGGGACAGCGCTGGGGCAATCAGCCCCAGCATTTT.

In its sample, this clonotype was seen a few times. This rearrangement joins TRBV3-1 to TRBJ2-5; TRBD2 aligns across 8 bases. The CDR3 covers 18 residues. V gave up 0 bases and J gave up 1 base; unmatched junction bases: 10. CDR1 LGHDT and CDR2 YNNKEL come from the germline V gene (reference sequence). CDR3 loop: CASSQDGVLAGLQETQYF. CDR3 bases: TGTGCCAGCAGCCAAGACGGGGTGTTAGCGGGGCTCCAAGAGACCCAGTACTTC.

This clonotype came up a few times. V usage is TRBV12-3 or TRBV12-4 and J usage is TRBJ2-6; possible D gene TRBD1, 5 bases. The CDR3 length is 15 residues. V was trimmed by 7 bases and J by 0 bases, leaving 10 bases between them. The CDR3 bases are TGTGCCAGCACCTGGGGCTCCTCTGGGGCCAACGTCCTGACTTTC. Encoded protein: CASTWGSSGANVLTF.

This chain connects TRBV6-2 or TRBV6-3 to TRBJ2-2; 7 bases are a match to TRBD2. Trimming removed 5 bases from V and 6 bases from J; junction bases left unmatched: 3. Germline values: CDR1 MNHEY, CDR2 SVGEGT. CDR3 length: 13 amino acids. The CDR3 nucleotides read TGTGCCAGCAGTGCGGGAGAGGCCGGGGAGCTGTTTTTT. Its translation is CASSAGEAGELFF.

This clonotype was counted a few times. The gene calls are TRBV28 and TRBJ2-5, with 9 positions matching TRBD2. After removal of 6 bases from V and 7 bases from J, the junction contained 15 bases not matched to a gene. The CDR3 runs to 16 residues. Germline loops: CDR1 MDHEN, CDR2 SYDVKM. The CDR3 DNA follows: TGTGCCAGCAGCTCCCCAAGGGGACTAGCCCCCTGGACCCAGTACTTC. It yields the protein CASSSPRGLAPWTQYF.

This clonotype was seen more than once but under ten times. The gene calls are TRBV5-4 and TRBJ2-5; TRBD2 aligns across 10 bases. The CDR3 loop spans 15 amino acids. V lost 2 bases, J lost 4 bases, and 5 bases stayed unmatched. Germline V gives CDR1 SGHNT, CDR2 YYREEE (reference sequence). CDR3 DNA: TGTGCCAGCAGCTTCAGCGGGAGGGGGTCAGAGACCCAGTACTTC. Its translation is CASSFSGRGSETQYF.

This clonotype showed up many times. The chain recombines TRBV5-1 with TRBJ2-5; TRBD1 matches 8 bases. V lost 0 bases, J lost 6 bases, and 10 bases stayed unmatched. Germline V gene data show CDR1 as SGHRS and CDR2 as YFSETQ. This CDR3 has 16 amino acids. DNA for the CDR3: TGCGCCAGCAGCTTGGCCGCCGGACAGGGCTTGAAGACCCAGTACTTC. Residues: CASSLAAGQGLKTQYF.

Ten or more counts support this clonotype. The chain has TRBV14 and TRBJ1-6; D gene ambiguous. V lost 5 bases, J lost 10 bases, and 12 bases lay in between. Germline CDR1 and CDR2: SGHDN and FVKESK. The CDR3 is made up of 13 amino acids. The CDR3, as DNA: TGTGCCAGCAGCTTGCTAGGAGGCTCACCCCTCCACTTT. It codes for CASSLLGGSPLHF. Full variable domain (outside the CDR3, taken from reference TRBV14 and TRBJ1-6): EAGVTQFPSHSVIEKGQTVTLRCDPISGHDNLYWYRRVMGKEIKFLLHFVKESKQDESGMPNNRFLAERTGGTYSTLKVQPAELEDSGVYFCASSLLGGSPLHFGNGTRLTVT.

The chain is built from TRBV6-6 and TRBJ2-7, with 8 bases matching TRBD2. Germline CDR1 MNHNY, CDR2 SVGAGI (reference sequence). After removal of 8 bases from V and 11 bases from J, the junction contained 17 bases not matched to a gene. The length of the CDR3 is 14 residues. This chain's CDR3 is CASGVSLAAGSEYF. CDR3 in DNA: TGTGCCAGCGGGGTCTCACTAGCGGCAGGGTCGGAGTACTTC.

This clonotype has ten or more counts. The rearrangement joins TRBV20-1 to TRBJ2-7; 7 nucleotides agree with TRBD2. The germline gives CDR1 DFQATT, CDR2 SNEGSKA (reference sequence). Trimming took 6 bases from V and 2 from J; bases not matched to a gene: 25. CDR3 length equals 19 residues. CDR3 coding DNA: TGCAGTGCGCCTCCGGCGGGTCTAGCGGAGTGGAGCGTCGCCTACGAGCAGTACTTC. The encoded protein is CSAPPAGLAEWSVAYEQYF.

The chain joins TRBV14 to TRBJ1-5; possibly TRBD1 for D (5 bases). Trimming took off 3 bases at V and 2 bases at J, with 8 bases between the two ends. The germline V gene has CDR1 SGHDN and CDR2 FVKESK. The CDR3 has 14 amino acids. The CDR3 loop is CASSQMGGNQPQHF. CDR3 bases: TGTGCCAGCAGCCAGATGGGGGGCAATCAGCCCCAGCATTTT.

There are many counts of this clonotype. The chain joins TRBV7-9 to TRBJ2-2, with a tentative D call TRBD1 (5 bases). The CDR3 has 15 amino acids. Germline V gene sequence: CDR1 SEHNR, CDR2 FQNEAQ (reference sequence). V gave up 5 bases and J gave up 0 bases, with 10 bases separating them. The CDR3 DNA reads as TGTGCCAGCAGCCCCCTGACAGCGAACACCGGGGAGCTGTTTTTT. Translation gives CASSPLTANTGELFF.

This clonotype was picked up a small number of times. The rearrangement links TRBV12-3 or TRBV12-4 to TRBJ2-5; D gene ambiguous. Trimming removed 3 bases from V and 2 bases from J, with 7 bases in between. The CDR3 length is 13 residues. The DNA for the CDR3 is TGTGCCAGCAGTTTTTTCAATCAAGAGACCCAGTACTTC. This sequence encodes CASSFFNQETQYF.